This TCR beta chain derives from a study of CD8+ T cells in alopecia areata. RNA was extracted and reverse transcribed into cDNA as the sequencing template. The method was immunoSEQ multiplex PCR; TCRdb's version includes in-frame clones alone and lacks a portion of them. Found here are approximately 100,000 clones, around 84% of them singletons; the top ten hold approximately 12%. The treatment is: oral pan-JAK inhibitor, 5-10 mg twice daily. Germline V gives CDR1 SQVTM, CDR2 ANQGSEA. The CDR3 spans 11 residues. Trimming took 8 bases from V and 6 from J; bases not matched to a gene: 6. Sequencing used CD8+ T cells sorted from blood, obtained between weeks 30 and 35, from a patient treated with tofacitinib. This TCR derives from a human donor with alopecia areata. J is TRBJ1-2 and V is TRBV29-1; TRBD1 matches at 7 bases. Here the CDR3 reads CSLVGTDGYTF. In nucleotides, the CDR3 is TGCAGCTTAGTCGGGACAGATGGCTACACCTTC. Full variable domain (outside the CDR3, taken from reference TRBV29-1 and TRBJ1-2): SAVISQKPSRDICQRGTSLTIQCQVDSQVTMMFWYRQQPGQSLTLIATANQGSEATYESGFVIDKFPISRPNLTFSTLTVSNMSPEDSSIYLCSLVGTDGYTFGSGTRLTVV.